What follows is one T cell receptor (beta chain) and its context. It has no known antigen specificity. No base quality information exists; no much larger clone differs at one position. The data are from a study of cytomegalovirus exposure and HLA in healthy donors (dated 2017 in TCRdb). About the full investigation: According to a later analysis, the roughly 120 validation repertoires were produced on the same platform as the roughly 600 repertoires of the first cohort. The study aimed to test whether signatures of past pathogen exposure could be identified by cataloging public T cell receptors. Along with the approximately 700-subject first cohort, a separate validation cohort of 120 different subjects was used. To predict cytomegalovirus infection status, the study brought together high-throughput TCR immunosequencing, statistical association of individual TCRs with disease status, and machine learning. What the authors observed across the whole study: The authors suggested that the approach could potentially be generalized to other disease states and immunological phenotypes. Most TCR sequences were seen in very few donors, while some public TCRs were found in many individuals. In vitro tests confirmed that a few of the cytomegalovirus-associated TCR beta chains recognize cytomegalovirus antigens. A later analysis found that TCRs clustered in the first cohort also tended to co-occur in the 100 to 150 validation repertoires, with 94% of cluster scores above 0. The study listed 150 to 200 TCR beta chains as associated with cytomegalovirus. The classifier was reported to diagnose cytomegalovirus status with high specificity and sensitivity in both the original cohort and the validation cohort. The validation cohort had no HLA typing available for a later analysis, so co-occurrence within that cohort was assessed over all 120 or so repertoires.

The library was built by means of the immunoSEQ multiplex PCR assay. Per the authors' processing: A statistical classification framework was built for diagnosing cytomegalovirus status from the catalog of TCR beta chain sequences. TCRdb mirrors the immuneACCESS table, restricted to in-frame sequences. Some clones are absent from its copies; in checked studies, under half trace to an unresolved V gene, and the reason for the others is unknown. That table supplies the V and J calls and clone size; D and trimming were determined from the DNA. This sample lists 40,000 to 55,000 clones; 88% were detected once. The ten top clones hold approximately 6.4% of the sample. Donors formed part of the validation cohort, which comprised over a hundred subjects and was distinct from the first cohort of 550 to 850 subjects. CDR1 and CDR2 (SGDLS, YYNGEE) derive from the germline V gene. The CDR3 numbers 14 residues from cysteine through phenylalanine. Only the CDR3 region is kept as DNA, spanning 42 bases read in frame from base 1. V gives up 0 bases and J gives up 5 bases, and the segment between their germline ends measures 8 bases.

This TCR derives from a woman aged 30 to 39 in good health and CMV-seronegative. Rearrangement joined TRBV9 to TRBJ2-2, and perhaps TRBD2 as D gene, on 5 matching bases. Sequenced material: PBMCs. Here the CDR3 is given as CASSVVGETGELFF. The nucleotide sequence reads TGTGCCAGCAGCGTAGTGGGAGAAACCGGGGAGCTGTTTTTT. Beyond the CDR3, the reference TRBV9 and TRBJ2-2 genes provide the residues; the full variable domain reads: DSGVTQTPKHLITATGQRVTLRCSPRSGDLSVYWYQQSLDQGLQFLIQYYNGEERAKGNILERFSAQQFPDLHSELNLSSLELGDSALYFCASSVVGETGELFFGEGSRLTVL.